The clone carrying this TCR beta chain was seen more than once but under ten times. Its antigen is currently unknown. This specimen comes from a study of immune evolution from preneoplasia to lung adenocarcinoma. This CDR3 has 14 amino acids. The V gene's germline CDR1 is LNHDA and CDR2 SQIVND (reference sequence). The V and J ends lost 5 bases and 0 bases respectively, with 11 bases between them. Study-wide findings and caveats: Later-stage lesions seemingly showed higher T cell density and diversity than normal lung. Top clone frequencies peaked in normal lung, apparently declining through invasive adenocarcinoma.

Profiling relied on immunoSEQ multiplex PCR, and the TCRdb table lists in-frame clones only, not all of them. This table has several thousand clones, around 80% appearing once. Patient tissue came from resections in Japan or China, 2014–2017. Histologic diagnosis was independently verified by two lung pathologists. The sequence was collected from a person aged 55-80 years with lung adenocarcinoma. Source material: FFPE adjacent normal lung tissue. The chain combines TRBV19 with TRBJ2-7; D uncertain. CDR3 sequence (DNA): TGTGCCAGTAGTCCCGGTGTGAGCTCCTACGAGCAGTACTTC. The encoded protein is CASSPGVSSYEQYF.